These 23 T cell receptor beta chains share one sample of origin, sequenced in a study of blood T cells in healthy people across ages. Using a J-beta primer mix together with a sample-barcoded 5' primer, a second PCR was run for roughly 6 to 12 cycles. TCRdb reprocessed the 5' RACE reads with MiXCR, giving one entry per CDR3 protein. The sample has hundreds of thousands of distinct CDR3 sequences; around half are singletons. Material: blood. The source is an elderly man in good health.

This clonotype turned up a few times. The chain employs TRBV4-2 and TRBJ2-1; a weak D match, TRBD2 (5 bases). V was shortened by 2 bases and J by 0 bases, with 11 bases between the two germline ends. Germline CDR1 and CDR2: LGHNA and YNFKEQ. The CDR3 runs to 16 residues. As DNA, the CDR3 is TGTGCCAGCAGCCAAATTCCGGGGATCTCCTACAATGAGCAGTTCTTC. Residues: CASSQIPGISYNEQFF.

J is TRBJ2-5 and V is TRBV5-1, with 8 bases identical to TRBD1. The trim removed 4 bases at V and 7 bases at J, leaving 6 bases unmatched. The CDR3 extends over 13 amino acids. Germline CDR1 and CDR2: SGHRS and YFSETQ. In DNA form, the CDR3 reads TGCGCCAGCAGCACGACAGGGGTGGCGACCCAGTACTTC. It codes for CASSTTGVATQYF. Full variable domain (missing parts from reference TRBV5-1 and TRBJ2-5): KAGVTQTPRYLIKTRGQQVTLSCSPISGHRSVSWYQQTPGQGLQFLFEYFSETQRNKGNFPGRFSGRQFSNSRSEMNVSTLELGDSALYLCASSTTGVATQYFGPGTRLLVL.

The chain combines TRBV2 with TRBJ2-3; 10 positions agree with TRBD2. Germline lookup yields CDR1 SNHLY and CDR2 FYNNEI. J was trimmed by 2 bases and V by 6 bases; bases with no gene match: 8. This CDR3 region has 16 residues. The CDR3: CASRWTSGNPTDTQYF. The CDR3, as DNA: TGTGCCAGCAGATGGACTAGCGGAAACCCCACAGATACGCAGTATTTT.

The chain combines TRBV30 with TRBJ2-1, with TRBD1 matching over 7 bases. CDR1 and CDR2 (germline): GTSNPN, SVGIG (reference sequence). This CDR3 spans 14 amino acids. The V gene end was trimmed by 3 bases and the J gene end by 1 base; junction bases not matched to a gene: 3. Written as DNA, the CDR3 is TGTGCCTGGAGGGGGACAGCATCCTACAATGAGCAGTTCTTC. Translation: CAWRGTASYNEQFF.

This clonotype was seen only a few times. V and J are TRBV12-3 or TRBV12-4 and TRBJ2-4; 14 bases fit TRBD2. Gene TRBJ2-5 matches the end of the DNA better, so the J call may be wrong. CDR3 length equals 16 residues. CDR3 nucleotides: TGTGCCAGCAGTACCGGGACTAGCGGGAGCTTTGGGACCCAGTACTTC. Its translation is CASSTGTSGSFGTQYF.

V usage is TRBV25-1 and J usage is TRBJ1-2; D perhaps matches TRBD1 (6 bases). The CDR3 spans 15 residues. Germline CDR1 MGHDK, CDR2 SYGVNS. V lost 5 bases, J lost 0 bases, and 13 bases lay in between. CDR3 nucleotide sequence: TGTGCCAGCAGTCCTAGCGGACAGTCTAACTATGGCTACACCTTC. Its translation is CASSPSGQSNYGYTF.

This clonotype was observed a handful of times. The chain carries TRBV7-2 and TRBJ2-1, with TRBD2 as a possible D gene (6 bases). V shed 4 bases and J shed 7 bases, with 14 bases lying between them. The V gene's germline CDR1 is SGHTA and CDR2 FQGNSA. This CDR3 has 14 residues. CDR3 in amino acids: CASSWGRGRNEQFF. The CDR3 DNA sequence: TGTGCCAGCAGCTGGGGCCGGGGGAGGAATGAGCAGTTCTTC.

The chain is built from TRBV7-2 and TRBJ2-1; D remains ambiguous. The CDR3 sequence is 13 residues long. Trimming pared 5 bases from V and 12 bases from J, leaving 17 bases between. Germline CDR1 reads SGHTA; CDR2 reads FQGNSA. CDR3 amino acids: CASSPDSGQGQFF. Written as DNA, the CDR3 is TGTGCCAGCAGCCCAGATAGTGGGCAAGGGCAGTTCTTC.

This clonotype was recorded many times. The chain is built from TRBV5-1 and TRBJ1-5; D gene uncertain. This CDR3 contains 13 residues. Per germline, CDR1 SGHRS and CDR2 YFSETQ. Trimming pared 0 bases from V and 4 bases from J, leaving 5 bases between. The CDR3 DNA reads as TGCGCCAGCAGCTTGGGTCAGAATCAGCCCCAGCATTTT. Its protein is CASSLGQNQPQHF. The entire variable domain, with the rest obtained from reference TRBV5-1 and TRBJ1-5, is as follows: KAGVTQTPRYLIKTRGQQVTLSCSPISGHRSVSWYQQTPGQGLQFLFEYFSETQRNKGNFPGRFSGRQFSNSRSEMNVSTLELGDSALYLCASSLGQNQPQHFGDGTRLSIL.

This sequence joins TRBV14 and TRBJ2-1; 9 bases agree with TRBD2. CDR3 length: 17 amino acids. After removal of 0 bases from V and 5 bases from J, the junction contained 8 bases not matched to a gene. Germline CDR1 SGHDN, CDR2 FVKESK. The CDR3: CASSQDLWASGDNEQFF. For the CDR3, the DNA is TGTGCCAGCAGCCAAGATTTATGGGCTAGCGGGGACAATGAGCAGTTCTTC.

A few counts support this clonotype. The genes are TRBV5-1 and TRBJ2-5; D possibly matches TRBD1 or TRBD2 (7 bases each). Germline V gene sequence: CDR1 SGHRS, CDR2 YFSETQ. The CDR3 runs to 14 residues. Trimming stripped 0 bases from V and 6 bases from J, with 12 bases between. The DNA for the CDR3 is TGCGCCAGCAGCTTGGACCAGGGGGGGAAGACCCAGTACTTC. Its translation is CASSLDQGGKTQYF.

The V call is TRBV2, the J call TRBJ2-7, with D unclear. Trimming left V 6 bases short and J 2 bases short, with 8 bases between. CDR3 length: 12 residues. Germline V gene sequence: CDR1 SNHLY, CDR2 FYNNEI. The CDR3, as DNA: TGTGCCAGCAGGCCCAATCCCTACGAGCAGTACTTC. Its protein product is CASRPNPYEQYF.

The CDR3 nucleotides are TGTGCCAGCAGCCAAGATCTTGGGACAAGCTCCTACAATGAGCAGTTCTTC. As protein: CASSQDLGTSSYNEQFF. The chain has TRBV3-1 and TRBJ2-1, with a tentative D call TRBD1 (6 bases). The CDR3 is 17 amino acids. In germline, CDR1 is LGHDT, CDR2 YNNKEL (reference sequence). Trimming pared 0 bases from V and 0 bases from J, leaving 12 bases between.

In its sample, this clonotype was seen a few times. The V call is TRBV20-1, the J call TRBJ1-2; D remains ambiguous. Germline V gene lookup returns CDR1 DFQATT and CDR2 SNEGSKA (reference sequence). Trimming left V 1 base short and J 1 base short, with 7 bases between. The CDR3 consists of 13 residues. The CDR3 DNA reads TGCAGTGCTAGAGGGCTCAGTAACTATGGCTACACCTTC. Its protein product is CSARGLSNYGYTF.

The CDR3 nucleotides read TGTGCCAGCAGCCCTCAACTGGGACAGGGGGAGACCCAGTACTTC. Protein: CASSPQLGQGETQYF. The J gene is TRBJ2-5, the V gene TRBV28; 10 bases align to TRBD1. Losses at the gene ends were 6 bases for V and 5 bases for J; bases not matched to a gene: 9. Germline-derived CDR1 and CDR2 are MDHEN and SYDVKM. The CDR3 loop spans 15 amino acids.

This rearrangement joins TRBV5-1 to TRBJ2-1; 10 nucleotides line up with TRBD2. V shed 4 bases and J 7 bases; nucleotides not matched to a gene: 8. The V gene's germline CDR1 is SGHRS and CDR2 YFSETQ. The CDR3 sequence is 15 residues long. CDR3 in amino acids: CASSPASGSFNEQFF. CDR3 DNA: TGCGCCAGCAGCCCAGCTAGCGGGAGCTTTAATGAGCAGTTCTTC.

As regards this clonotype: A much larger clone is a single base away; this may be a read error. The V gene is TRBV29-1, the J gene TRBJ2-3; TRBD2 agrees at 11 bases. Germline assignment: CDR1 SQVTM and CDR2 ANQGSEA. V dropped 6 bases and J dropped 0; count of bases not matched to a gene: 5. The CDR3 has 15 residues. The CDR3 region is CSVVTSGNSTDTQYF. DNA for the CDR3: TGCAGCGTGGTGACTAGCGGGAATAGCACAGATACGCAGTATTTT.

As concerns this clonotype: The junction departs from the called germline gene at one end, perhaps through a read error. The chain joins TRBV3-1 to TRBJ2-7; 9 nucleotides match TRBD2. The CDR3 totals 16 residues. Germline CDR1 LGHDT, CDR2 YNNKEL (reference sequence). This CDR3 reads CACSHISGSGSYEQYF. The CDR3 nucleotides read TGTGCCTGCAGCCACATCTCTGGTAGCGGGAGTTACGAGCAGTACTTC.

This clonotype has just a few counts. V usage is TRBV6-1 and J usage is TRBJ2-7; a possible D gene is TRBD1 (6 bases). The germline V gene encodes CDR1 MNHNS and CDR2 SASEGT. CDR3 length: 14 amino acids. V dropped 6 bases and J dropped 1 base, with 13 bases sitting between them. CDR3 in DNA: TGTGCCAGCAGGCCCTACAGGGCATCCTACGAGCAGTACTTC. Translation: CASRPYRASYEQYF.

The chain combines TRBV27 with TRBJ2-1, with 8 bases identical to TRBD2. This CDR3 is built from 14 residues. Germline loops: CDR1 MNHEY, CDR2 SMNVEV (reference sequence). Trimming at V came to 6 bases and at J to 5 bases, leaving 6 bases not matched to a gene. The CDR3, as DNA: TGTGCCAGCAGGGGACTAGGTCTGAACAATGAGCAGTTCTTC. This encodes CASRGLGLNNEQFF.

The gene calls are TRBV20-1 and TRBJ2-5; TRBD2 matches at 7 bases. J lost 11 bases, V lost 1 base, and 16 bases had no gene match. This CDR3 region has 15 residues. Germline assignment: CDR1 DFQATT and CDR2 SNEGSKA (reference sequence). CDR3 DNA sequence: TGCAGTGCTAGAGCGGCTAGCGGAGCGTACAATGAGCAGTACTTC. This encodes CSARAASGAYNEQYF.

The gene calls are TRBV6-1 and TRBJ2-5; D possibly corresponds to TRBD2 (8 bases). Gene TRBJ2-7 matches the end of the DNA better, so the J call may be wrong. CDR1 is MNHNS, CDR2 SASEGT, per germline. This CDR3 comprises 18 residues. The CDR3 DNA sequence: TGTGCCAGCAGTCCCCAGGGGGGGGGTCGGGAGGGAGTTTACGAGCAGTACTTC. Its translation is CASSPQGGGREGVYEQYF.

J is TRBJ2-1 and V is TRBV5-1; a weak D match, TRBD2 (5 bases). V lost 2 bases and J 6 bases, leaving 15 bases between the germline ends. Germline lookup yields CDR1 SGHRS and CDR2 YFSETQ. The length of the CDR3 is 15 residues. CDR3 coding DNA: TGCGCCAGCAGCTTTGTGGGAGAGGTGGTCAATGAGCAGTTCTTC. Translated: CASSFVGEVVNEQFF.